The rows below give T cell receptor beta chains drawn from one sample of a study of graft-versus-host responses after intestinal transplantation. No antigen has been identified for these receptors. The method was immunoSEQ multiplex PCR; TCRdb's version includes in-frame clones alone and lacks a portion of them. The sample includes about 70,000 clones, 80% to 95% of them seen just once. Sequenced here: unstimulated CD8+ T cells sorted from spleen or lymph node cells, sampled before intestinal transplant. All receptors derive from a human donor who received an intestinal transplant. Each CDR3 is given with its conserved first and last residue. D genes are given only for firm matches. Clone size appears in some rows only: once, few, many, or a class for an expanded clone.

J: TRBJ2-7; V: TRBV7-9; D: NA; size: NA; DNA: TGTGCCAGCAGCTTACCAGGTTCCTACGAGCAGTACTTC; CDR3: CASSLPGSYEQYF
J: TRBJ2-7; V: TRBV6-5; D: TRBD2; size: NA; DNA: TGTGCCAGCAGTCACGGGGACGCCCGGGGGGACGAGCAGTACTTC; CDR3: CASSHGDARGDEQYF
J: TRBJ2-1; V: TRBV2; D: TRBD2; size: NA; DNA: TGTGCCAGCAGTGAGGGGGACCTAGCGGGGGGGGACTACAATGAGCAGTTCTTC; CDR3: CASSEGDLAGGDYNEQFF
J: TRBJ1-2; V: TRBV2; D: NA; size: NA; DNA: TGTGCCAGCAGTGACATCCTCGGGGGGCTAAACTATGGCTACACCTTC; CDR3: CASSDILGGLNYGYTF
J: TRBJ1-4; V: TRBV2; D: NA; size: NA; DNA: TGTGCCAGCATCCACCGGGAATTCAATGAAAAACTGTTTTTT; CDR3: CASIHREFNEKLFF
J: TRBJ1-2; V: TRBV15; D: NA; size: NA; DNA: TGTGCCACCAGCGTGCGGGTTGGGTATGGCTACACCTTC; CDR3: CATSVRVGYGYTF
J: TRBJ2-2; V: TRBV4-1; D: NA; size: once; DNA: TGCGCCAGCGGGTGGCAGGGTCAGGCCGGGGAGCTGTTTTTT; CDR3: CASGWQGQAGELFF
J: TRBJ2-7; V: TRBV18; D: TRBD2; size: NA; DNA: TGTGCCAGCTCACCAGCGGGGGTGAGCTCCTACGAGCAGTACTTC; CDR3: CASSPAGVSSYEQYF
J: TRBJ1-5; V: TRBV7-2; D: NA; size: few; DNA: TGTGCCAGCAGGGACTCGGGGGGCGGGCAGCATTTT; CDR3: CASRDSGGGQHF
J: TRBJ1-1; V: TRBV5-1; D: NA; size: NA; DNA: TGCGCCAGCACCCCCTCAGGGGAGAGGACTGAAGCTTTCTTT; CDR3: CASTPSGERTEAFF
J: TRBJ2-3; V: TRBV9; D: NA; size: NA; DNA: TGTGCCAGCAGCGTAGAGTGGGGGCTCGTAGATACGCAGTATTTT; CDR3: CASSVEWGLVDTQYF
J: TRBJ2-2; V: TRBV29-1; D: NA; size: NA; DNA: TGCAGCGTTGAAGACAGGGAAACCGGGGAGCTGTTTTTT; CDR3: CSVEDRETGELFF
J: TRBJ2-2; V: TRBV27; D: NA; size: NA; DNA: NA; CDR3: CASSTSGQNTGELFF
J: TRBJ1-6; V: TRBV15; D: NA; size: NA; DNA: TGTGCCACCAGCAGAGCCCCCCGGGACACCTATAATTCACCCCTCCACTTT; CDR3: CATSRAPRDTYNSPLHF
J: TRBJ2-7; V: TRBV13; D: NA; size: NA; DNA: TGTGCCAGCAGCTTAGTTGCTCGTCTAGACGAGCAGTACTTC; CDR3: CASSLVARLDEQYF
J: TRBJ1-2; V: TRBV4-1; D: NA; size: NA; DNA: TGCGCCAGCAGCCAAGAGGAGGGTTCCTATGGCTACACCTTC; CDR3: CASSQEEGSYGYTF
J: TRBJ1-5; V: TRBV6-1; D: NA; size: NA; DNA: TGTGCCAGCAGTGATGGACACTATAATCAGCCCCAGCATTTT; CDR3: CASSDGHYNQPQHF
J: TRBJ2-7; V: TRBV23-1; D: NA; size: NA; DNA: TGCGCCACGATCCTTGATCGGGGCTACGAGCAGTACTTC; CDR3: CATILDRGYEQYF
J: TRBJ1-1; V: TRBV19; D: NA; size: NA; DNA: TGTGCCAGTAGTTGGGGGCAACCGTCCACTGAAGCTTTCTTT; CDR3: CASSWGQPSTEAFF
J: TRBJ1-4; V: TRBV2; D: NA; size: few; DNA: TGTGCCAGCAGTGAAAGGCAGGGTAATGAAAAACTGTTTTTT; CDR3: CASSERQGNEKLFF
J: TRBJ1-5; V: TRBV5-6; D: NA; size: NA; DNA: TGTGCCAGCAGTACAGGGAGGGACGCGCCCCAGCATTTT; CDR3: CASSTGRDAPQHF
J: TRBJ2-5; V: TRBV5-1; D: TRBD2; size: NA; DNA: TGCGCCAGCAGCTTCTCTGGGACTAGCGGGGAGACCCAGTACTTC; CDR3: CASSFSGTSGETQYF
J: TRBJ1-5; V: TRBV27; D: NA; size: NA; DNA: TGTGCCAGCAGTGCCCAGGGGCAGCCCCAGCATTTT; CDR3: CASSAQGQPQHF
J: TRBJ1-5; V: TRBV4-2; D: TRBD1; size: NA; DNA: TGTGCCAGCAGCCAGAAGGACAGGGGGCGGAGTAGGCGCCAGCCCCAGCATTTT; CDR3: CASSQKDRGRSRRQPQHF
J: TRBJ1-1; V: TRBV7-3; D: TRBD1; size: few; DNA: TGTGCCAGCAGCCCGGGACAGGGGAGGACTGAAGCTTTCTTT; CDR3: CASSPGQGRTEAFF
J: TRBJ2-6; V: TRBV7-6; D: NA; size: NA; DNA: TGTGCCAGCAGCCTACCCGGGAGTGGGGCCAACGTCCTGACTTTC; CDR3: CASSLPGSGANVLTF
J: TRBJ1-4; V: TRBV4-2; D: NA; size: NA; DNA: TGTGCCAGCAGCCAAGTATTGTGGGAGTGGCTGTTTTTT; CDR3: CASSQVLWEWLFF
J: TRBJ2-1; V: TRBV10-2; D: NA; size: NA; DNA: TGCGCCAGCAGGCTACAGGGTAGGGATGAGCAGTTCTTC; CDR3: CASRLQGRDEQFF
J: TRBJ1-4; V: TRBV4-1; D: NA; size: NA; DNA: TGCGCCAGCAGCCCCGGGACAGAAAAACTGTTTTTT; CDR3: CASSPGTEKLFF
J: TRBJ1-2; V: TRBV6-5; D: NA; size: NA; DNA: TGTGCCAGCAGCCACCACCACGACAGTGGGGGCTACACCTTC; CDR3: CASSHHHDSGGYTF
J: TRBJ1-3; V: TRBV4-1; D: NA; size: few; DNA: TGCGCCAGCAGCCAGCCCTCCGGGAACACCATATATTTT; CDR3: CASSQPSGNTIYF
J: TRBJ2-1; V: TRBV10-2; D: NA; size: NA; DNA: TGCGCCAGCAGTGAGGGGGCCGCGAGCTCCTACAATGAGCAGTTCTTC; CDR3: CASSEGAASSYNEQFF
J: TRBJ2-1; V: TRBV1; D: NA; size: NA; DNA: TGCACCAGCAGCCAAGAAGCGGCTAGCGGGGGGGTTTCTGAGCAGTTCTTC; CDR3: CTSSQEAASGGVSEQFF
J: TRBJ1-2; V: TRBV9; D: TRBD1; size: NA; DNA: TGTGCCAGCAGTGGACAGGGCACCAACTATGGCTACACCTTC; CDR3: CASSGQGTNYGYTF
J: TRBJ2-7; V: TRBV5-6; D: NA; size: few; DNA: TGTGCCAGCAGCTTGGGCGGGAATCCCTACGAGCAGTACTTC; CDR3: CASSLGGNPYEQYF
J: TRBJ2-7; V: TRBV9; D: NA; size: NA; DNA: TGTGCCAGCAGCCCAGGGGACCTCGCCTACGAGCAGTACTTC; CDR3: CASSPGDLAYEQYF
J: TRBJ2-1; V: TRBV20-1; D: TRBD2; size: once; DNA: TGCAGTGCCAGTAGCGGGGGTGAGCAGTTCTTC; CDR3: CSASSGGEQFF
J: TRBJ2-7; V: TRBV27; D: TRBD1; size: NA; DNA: TGTGCCAGCAGTCCCCGGACAGGGTTTCCCTTTCGGTACTTC; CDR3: CASSPRTGFPFRYF
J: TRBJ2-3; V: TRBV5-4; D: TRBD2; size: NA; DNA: TGTGCCAGCAGCTTGGAGGCGGGGGGGGTGGATACGCAGTATTTT; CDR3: CASSLEAGGVDTQYF
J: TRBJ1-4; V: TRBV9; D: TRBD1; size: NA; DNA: TGTGCCAGCAGCGTAGCGGGACAGGGGAATGAAAAACTGTTTTTT; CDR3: CASSVAGQGNEKLFF
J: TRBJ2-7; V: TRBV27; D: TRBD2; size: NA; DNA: TGTGCCAGCAGCCCAAACGGGGGGAGTATTTACGAGCAGTACTTC; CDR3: CASSPNGGSIYEQYF
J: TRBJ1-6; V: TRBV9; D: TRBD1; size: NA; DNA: TGTGCCAGCAGCGAGGGACAGGGGGATTCACCCCTCCACTTT; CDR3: CASSEGQGDSPLHF
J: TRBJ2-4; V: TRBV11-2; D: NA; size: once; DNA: TGTGCCAGCAGCTCGCCAAGCCGGGGCAAAAACATTCAGTACTTC; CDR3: CASSSPSRGKNIQYF
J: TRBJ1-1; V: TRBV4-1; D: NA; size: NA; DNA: TGCGCCAGCGCCGGGTCGAACACTGAAGCTTTCTTT; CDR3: CASAGSNTEAFF
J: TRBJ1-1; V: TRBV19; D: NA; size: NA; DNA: TGTGCCAGTAGTATTCAAGGGGCTTCGGGAGCTTTCTTT; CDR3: CASSIQGASGAFF
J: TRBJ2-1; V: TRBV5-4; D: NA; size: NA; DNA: TGTGCCAGCAGTGGGCCCGACAATGAGCAGTTCTTC; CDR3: CASSGPDNEQFF
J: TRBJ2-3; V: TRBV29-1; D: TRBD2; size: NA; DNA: TGCAGCGTTTTCCCTAGCGGGGAAGATACGCAGTATTTT; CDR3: CSVFPSGEDTQYF
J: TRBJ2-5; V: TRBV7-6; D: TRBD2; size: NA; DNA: TGTGCCAGCAGCTTAGTAGCGGGGGGGACTTCACCTCAAGAGACCCAGTACTTC; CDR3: CASSLVAGGTSPQETQYF
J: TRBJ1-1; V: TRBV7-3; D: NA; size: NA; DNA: TGTGCCAGCAGCTTAACGTCCGGGGGGACTGAAGCTTTCTTT; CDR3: CASSLTSGGTEAFF
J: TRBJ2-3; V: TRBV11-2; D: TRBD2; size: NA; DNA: TGTGCCAGCAGCTCGACTAGCGGGGGCGATACGCAGTATTTT; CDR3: CASSSTSGGDTQYF
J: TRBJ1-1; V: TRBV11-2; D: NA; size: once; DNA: TGTGCCAGCATACCCCTAGGGGTCACTGAAGCTTTCTTT; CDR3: CASIPLGVTEAFF
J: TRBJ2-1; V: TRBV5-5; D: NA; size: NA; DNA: TGTGCCAGCAGCTTGCGGGGGAGCTACAATGAGCAGTTCTTC; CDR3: CASSLRGSYNEQFF
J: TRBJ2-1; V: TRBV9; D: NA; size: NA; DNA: TGTGCCAGCAGCGTAGGATACAACACAAACAATGAGCAGTTCTTC; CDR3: CASSVGYNTNNEQFF